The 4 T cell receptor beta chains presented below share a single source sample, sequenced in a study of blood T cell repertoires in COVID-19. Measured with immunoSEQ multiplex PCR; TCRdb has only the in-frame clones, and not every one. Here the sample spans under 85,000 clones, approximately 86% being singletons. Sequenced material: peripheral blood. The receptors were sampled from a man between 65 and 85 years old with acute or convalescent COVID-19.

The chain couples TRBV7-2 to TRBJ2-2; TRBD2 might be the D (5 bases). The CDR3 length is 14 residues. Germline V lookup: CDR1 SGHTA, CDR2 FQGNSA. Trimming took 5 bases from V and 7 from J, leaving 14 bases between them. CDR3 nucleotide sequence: TGTGCCAGCAGCCCGCGGGCGCCGGGCGGGGAGCTGTTTTTT. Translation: CASSPRAPGGELFF.

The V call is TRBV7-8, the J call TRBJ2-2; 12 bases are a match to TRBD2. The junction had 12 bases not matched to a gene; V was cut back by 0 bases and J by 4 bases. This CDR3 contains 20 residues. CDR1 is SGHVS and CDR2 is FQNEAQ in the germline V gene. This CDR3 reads CASSLALGLAGGQGTGELFF. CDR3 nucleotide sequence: TGTGCCAGCAGCTTAGCATTGGGTCTAGCGGGGGGGCAGGGCACCGGGGAGCTGTTTTTT.

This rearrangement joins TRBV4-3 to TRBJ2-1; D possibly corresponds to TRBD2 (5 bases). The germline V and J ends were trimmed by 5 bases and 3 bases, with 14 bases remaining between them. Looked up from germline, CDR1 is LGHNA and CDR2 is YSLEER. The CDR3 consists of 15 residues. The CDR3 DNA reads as TGCGCCAGCAGCGAAGCCGGGGTCGACTACAATGAGCAGTTCTTC. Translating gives CASSEAGVDYNEQFF.

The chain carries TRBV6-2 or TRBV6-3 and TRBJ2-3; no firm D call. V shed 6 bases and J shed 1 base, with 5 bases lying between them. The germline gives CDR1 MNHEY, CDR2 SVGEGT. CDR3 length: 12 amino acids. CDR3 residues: CASSLGTDTQYF. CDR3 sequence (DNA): TGTGCCAGCAGCCTAGGCACAGATACGCAGTATTTT.